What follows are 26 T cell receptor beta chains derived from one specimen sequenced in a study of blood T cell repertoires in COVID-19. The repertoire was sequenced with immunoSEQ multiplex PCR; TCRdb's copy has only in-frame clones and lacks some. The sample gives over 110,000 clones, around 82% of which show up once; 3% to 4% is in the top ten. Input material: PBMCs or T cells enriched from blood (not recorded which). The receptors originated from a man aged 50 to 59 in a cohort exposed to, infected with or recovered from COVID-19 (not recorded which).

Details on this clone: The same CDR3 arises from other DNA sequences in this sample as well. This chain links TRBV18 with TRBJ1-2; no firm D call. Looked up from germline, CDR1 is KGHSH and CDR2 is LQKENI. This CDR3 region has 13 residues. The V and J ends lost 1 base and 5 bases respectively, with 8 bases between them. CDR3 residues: CASSPQGGYGYTF. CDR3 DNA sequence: TGTGCCAGCTCACCACAGGGAGGGTATGGCTACACCTTC.

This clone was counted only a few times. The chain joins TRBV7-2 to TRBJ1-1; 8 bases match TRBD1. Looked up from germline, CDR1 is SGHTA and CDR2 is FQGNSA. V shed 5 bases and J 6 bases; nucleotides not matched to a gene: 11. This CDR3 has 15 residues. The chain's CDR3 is CASSRGQGSGPEAFF. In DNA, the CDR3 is TGTGCCAGCAGCCGCGGACAGGGTTCGGGGCCTGAAGCTTTCTTT. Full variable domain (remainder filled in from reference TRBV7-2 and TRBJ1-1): GAGVSQSPSNKVTEKGKDVELRCDPISGHTALYWYRQSLGQGLEFLIYFQGNSAPDKSGLPSDRFSAERTGGSVSTLTIQRTQQEDSAVYLCASSRGQGSGPEAFFGQGTRLTVV.

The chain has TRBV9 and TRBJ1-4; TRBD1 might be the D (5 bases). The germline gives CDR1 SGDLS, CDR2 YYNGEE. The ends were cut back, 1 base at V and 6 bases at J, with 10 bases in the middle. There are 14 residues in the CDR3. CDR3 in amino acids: CASSVQGMDEKLFF. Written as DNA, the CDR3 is TGTGCCAGCAGCGTACAGGGTATGGATGAAAAACTGTTTTTT.

As DNA, the CDR3 is TGTGCCAGCAGCGCCGGACAGGGACAAGAGACCCAGTACTTC. It encodes CASSAGQGQETQYF. This rearrangement joins TRBV5-4 to TRBJ2-5; 8 nucleotides agree with TRBD1. This CDR3 comprises 14 residues. The ends lost 4 bases at V and 2 bases at J; junction bases unmatched: 4. Germline CDR1 and CDR2: SGHNT and YYREEE (reference sequence).

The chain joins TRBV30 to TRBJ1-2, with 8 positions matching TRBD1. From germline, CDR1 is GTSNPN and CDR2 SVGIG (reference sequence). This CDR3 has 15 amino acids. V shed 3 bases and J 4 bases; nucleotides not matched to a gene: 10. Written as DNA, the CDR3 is TGTGCCTGGAGCCCCCCCCTACAGGGGGTCTATGGCTACACCTTC. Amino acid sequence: CAWSPPLQGVYGYTF.

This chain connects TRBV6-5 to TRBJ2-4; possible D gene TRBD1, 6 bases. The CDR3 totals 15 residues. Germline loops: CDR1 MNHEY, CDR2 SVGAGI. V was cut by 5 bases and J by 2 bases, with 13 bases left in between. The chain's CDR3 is CASSPEQGTKNIQYF. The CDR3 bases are TGTGCCAGCAGTCCCGAACAGGGCACCAAAAACATTCAGTACTTC.

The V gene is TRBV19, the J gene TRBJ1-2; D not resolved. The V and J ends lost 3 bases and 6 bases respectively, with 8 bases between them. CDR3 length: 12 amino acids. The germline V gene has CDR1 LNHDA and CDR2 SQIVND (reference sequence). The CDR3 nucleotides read TGTGCCAGTAGTATGAGAGGAAATGGCTACACCTTC. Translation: CASSMRGNGYTF.

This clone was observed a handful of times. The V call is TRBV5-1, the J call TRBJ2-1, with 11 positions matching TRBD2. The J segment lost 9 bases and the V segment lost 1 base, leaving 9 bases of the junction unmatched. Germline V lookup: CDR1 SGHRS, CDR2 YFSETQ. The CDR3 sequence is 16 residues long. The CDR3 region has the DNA TGCGCCAGCAGCTTGCGTGGAACCGGGACTAGCGGTGAGCAGTTCTTC. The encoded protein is CASSLRGTGTSGEQFF.

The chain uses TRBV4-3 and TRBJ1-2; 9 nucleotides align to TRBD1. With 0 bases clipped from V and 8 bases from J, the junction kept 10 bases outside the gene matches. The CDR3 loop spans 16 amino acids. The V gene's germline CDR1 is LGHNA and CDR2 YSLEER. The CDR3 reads CASSQDRGTGTGGYTF. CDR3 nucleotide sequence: TGCGCCAGCAGCCAAGACCGAGGGACAGGGACAGGCGGCTACACCTTC.

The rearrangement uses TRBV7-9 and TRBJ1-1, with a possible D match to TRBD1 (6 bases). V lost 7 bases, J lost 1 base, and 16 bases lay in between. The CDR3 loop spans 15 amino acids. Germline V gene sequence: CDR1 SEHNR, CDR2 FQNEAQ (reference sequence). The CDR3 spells CASIKSGAGNTEAFF. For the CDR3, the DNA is TGTGCCAGCATCAAATCAGGGGCGGGGAACACTGAAGCTTTCTTT.

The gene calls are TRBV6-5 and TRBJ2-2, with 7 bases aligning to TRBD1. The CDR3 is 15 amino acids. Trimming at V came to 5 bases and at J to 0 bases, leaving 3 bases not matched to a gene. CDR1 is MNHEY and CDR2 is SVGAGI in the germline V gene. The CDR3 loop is CASSIGTANTGELFF. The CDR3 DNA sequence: TGTGCCAGCAGTATCGGGACAGCGAACACCGGGGAGCTGTTTTTT.

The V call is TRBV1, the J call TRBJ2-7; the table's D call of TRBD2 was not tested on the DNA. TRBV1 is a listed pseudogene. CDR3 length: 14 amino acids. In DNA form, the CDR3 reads TGCACCAGCAGCCAAGCGACTAGTTTGGGCGAGCAGTACTTC. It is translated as CTSSQATSLGEQYF.

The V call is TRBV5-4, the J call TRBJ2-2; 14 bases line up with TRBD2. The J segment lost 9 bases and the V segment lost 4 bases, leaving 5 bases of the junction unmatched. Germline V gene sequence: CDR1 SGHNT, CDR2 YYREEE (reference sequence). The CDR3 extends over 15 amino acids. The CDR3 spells CASSPWTSGGRELFF. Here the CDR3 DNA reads TGTGCCAGCAGCCCATGGACTAGCGGGGGGCGGGAGCTGTTTTTT.

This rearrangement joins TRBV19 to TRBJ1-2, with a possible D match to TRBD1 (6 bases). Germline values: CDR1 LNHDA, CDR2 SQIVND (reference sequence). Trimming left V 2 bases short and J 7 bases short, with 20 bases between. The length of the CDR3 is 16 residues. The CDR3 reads CASSIQGTTGQGGYTF. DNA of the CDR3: TGTGCCAGTAGTATACAGGGGACTACGGGACAAGGTGGCTACACCTTC.

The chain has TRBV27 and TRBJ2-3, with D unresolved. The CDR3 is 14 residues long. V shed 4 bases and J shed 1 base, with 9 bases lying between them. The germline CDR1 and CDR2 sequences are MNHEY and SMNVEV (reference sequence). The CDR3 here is CASSSVSRTDTQYF. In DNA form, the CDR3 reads TGTGCCAGCAGTTCTGTATCCCGCACAGATACGCAGTATTTT.

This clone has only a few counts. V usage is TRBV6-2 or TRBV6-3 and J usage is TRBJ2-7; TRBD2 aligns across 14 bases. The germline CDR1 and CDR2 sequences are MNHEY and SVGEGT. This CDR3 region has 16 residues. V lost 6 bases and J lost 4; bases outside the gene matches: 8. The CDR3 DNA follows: TGTGCCAGCAGCCTTGGACTAGCGGGAGGTTTGTACGAGCAGTACTTC. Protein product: CASSLGLAGGLYEQYF.

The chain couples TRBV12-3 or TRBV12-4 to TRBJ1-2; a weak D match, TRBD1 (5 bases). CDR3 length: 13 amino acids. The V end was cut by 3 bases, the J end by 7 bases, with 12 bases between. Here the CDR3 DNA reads TGTGCCAGCAGTTTCGAGGGCGGGACTGGCTACACCTTC. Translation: CASSFEGGTGYTF.

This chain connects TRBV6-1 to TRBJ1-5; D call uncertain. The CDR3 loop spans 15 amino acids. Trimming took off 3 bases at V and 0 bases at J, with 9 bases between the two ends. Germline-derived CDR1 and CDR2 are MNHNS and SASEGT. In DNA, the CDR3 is TGTGCCAGCAGTGAGGGCAGCCATAGCAATCAGCCCCAGCATTTT. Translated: CASSEGSHSNQPQHF.

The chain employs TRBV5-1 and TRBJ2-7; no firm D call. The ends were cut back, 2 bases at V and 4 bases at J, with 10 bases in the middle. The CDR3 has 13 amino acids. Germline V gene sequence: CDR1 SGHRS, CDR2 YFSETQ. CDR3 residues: CASSFDQRYEQYF. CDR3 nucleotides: TGCGCCAGCAGCTTTGACCAGCGATACGAGCAGTACTTC. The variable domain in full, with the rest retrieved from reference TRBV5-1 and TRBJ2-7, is KAGVTQTPRYLIKTRGQQVTLSCSPISGHRSVSWYQQTPGQGLQFLFEYFSETQRNKGNFPGRFSGRQFSNSRSEMNVSTLELGDSALYLCASSFDQRYEQYFGPGTRLTVT.

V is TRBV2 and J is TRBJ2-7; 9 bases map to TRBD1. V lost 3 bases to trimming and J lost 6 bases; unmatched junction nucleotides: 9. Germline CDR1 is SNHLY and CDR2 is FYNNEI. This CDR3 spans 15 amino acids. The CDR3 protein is CASSDSGTGLFEQYF. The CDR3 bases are TGTGCCAGCAGTGACTCCGGGACAGGGCTTTTCGAGCAGTACTTC.

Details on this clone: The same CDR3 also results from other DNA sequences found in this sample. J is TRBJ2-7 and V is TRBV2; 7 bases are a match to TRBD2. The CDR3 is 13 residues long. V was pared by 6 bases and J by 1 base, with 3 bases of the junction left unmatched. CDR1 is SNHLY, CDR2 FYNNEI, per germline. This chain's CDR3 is CASRGGSSYEQYF. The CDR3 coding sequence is TGTGCCAGCAGGGGGGGGAGTTCCTACGAGCAGTACTTC. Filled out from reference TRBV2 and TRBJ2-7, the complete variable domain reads EPEVTQTPSHQVTQMGQEVILRCVPISNHLYFYWYRQILGQKVEFLVSFYNNEISEKSEIFDDQFSVERPDGSNFTLKIRSTKLEDSAMYFCASRGGSSYEQYFGPGTRLTVT.

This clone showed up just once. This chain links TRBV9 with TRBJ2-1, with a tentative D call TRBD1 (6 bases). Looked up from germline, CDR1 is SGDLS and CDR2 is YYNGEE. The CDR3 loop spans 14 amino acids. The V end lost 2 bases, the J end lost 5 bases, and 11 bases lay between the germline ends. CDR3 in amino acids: CASSVTGQNNEQFF. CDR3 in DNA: TGTGCCAGCAGCGTCACAGGGCAGAACAATGAGCAGTTCTTC. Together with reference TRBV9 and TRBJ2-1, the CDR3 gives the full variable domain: DSGVTQTPKHLITATGQRVTLRCSPRSGDLSVYWYQQSLDQGLQFLIQYYNGEERAKGNILERFSAQQFPDLHSELNLSSLELGDSALYFCASSVTGQNNEQFFGPGTRLTVL.

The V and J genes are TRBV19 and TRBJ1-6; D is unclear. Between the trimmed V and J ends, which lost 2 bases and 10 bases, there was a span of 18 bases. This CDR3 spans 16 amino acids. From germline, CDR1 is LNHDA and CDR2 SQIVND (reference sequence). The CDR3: CASSISPRVDLSPLHF. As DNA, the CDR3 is TGTGCCAGTAGTATATCGCCCCGGGTCGATCTATCACCCCTCCACTTT.

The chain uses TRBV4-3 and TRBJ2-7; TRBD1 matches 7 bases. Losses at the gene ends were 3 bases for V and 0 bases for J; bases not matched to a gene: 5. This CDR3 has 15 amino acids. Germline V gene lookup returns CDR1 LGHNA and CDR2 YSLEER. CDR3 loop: CASSQETGPSYEQYF. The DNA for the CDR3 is TGCGCCAGCAGCCAGGAGACAGGGCCCTCCTACGAGCAGTACTTC.

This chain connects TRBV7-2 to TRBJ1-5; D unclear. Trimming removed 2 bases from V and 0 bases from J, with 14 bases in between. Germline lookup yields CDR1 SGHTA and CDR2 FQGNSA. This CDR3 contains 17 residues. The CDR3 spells CASSLNAQKASNQPQHF. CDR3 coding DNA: TGTGCCAGCAGCTTAAACGCACAGAAGGCTAGCAATCAGCCCCAGCATTTT.

CDR3 sequence: CASSRGGTGVYEQYF. The CDR3 DNA follows: TGTGCCAGCAGCCGAGGCGGGACAGGGGTTTACGAGCAGTACTTC. The chain combines TRBV27 with TRBJ2-7, with 10 bases that match TRBD1. The V gene end was trimmed by 6 bases and the J gene end by 4 bases; junction bases not matched to a gene: 9. Germline CDR1 reads MNHEY; CDR2 reads SMNVEV (reference sequence). CDR3 length: 15 amino acids.